Listed below are T cell receptor beta chains from one sample, sequenced in a study of vaccination and CD4 T cells after COVID-19. TCRdb reanalysed the PCR reads using MiXCR and keeps one entry per CDR3 protein. The repertoire includes just over 35,000 distinct CDR3 sequences, 35% to 40% of them detected once, and roughly 6% sits in the top ten. Source: CD4+ T cells from blood, taken about 7 months after SARS-CoV-2 vaccination. The receptor source for this set is a human donor who had recovered from COVID-19. CDR3s include the opening cysteine and the closing phenylalanine or tryptophan. The D gene is left open where the match is weak. Size is stated for part of the rows, as once, few or many counts, or as a class when the clone is expanded.

v_call	clone_size	cdr3_length	d_call	j_call	cdr3_nt	cdr3_aa
TRBV20-1	.	11	TRBD1	TRBJ1-1	TGCAGTGCGGGTCAGGGGGCCAACGCTTTCTTT	CSAGQGANAFF
TRBV7-9	.	17	TRBD1	TRBJ1-2	TGTGCCAGCAGCTTAGACCTCGGGGGACAGGCGAATTATGGCTACACCTTC	CASSLDLGGQANYGYTF
TRBV6-4	few	15	TRBD1	TRBJ2-1	TGTGCCAGCAGTGACGGACAGGGCTCCTACAATGAGCAGTTCTTC	CASSDGQGSYNEQFF
TRBV7-9	few	14	TRBD1	TRBJ1-2	TGTGCCAGCAGGGACAAGAGGGGGCTCGATGGCTACACCTTC	CASRDKRGLDGYTF
TRBV19	few	14	.	TRBJ2-3	TGTGCCAGTAGGTCCAGCGGGAGCACAGATACGCAGTATTTT	CASRSSGSTDTQYF
TRBV7-2	few	19	TRBD2	TRBJ2-1	TGTGCCAGCAGCTTAGCCCTAGCGGGAGGATGGACGTCCTACAATGAGCAGTTCTTC	CASSLALAGGWTSYNEQFF
TRBV6-2/TRBV6-3	few	16	TRBD2	TRBJ2-7	TGTGCCAGCGTAAGTAACCCGGGACTAGCGGTATACGAGCAGTACTTC	CASVSNPGLAVYEQYF
TRBV27	few	13	.	TRBJ1-2	TGTGCCAGCAGAAAAACCGGAACTCCCGACTACACCTTC	CASRKTGTPDYTF
TRBV7-2	once	17	.	TRBJ2-1	TGTGCCAGCAGCCCATCAAGCGCAGGTCCTCTCGGCAATGAGCAGTTCTTC	CASSPSSAGPLGNEQFF
TRBV4-1	.	16	.	TRBJ1-6	TGCGCCAGCAGCCAAGATGCGCGGACATGGAATTCACCCCTCCACTTT	CASSQDARTWNSPLHF
TRBV6-1	few	15	TRBD1	TRBJ1-5	TGTGCCAGCATTCAGGGGGCAGAGGGCAATCAGCCCCAGCATTTT	CASIQGAEGNQPQHF
TRBV7-6	.	11	.	TRBJ2-5	TGTGCCAGCGTGAGGGAAGAGACCCAGTACTTC	CASVREETQYF
TRBV20-1	.	16	.	TRBJ2-1	TGCAGTGCTAAATTGTCTGGGCAGAGCTCCTACAATGAGCAGTTCTTC	CSAKLSGQSSYNEQFF
TRBV24-1	.	16	TRBD2	TRBJ2-5	TGTGCCACCAGTGACTCAATAGCGGGTGGGCAGGAGACCCAGTACTTC	CATSDSIAGGQETQYF
TRBV7-9	.	18	TRBD2	TRBJ2-1	TGTGCCAGCAGCGAACCTAGCGGAGTCAACCCCTGGGGCAATGAGCAGTTCTTC	CASSEPSGVNPWGNEQFF
TRBV20-1	.	16	TRBD2	TRBJ2-5	TGCAGTGCTAGGCCCCGGCTAGCGGGGTTCCAAGAGACCCAGTACTTC	CSARPRLAGFQETQYF
TRBV27	.	15	TRBD2	TRBJ2-7	TGTGCCAGCAGGACTTGGGGAGGGAGCTCCTACGAGCAGTACTTC	CASRTWGGSSYEQYF
TRBV20-1	few	16	.	TRBJ2-1	TGCAGTGCTAGAGACCCCCTAACGGGAGTTGGCGATGAGCAGTTCTTC	CSARDPLTGVGDEQFF